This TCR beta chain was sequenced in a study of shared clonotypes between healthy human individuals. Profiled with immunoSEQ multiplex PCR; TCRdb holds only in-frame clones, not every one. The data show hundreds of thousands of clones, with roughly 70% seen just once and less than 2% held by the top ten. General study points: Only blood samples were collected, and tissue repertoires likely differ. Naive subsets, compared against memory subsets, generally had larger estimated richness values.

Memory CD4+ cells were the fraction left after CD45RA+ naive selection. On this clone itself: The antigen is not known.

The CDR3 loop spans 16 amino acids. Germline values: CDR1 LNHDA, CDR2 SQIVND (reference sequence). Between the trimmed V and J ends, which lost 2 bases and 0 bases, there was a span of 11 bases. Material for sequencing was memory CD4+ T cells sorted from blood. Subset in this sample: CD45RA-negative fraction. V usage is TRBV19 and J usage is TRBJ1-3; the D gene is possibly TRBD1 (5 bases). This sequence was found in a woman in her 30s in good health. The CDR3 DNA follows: TGTGCCAGTAGTATAACAGGTGGCGGCTCTGGAAACACCATATATTTT. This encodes CASSITGGGSGNTIYF.